Below, 27 T cell receptor beta chains from the same sample are listed, as sequenced in a study of human T cells and chemical hapten exposure. One entry per CDR3 protein, called by TCRdb with MiXCR from the 5' RACE reads. The sample includes approximately 150,000 distinct CDR3 sequences, around 4.4% of them seen just once. Before extraction, the whole blood was not fractionated, and total RNA was taken from it. These receptors were taken from a female donor in good health.

The J gene is TRBJ2-1, the V gene TRBV7-8, with D possibly being TRBD2 (5 bases). The CDR3 is 14 residues long. The V end was cut by 9 bases, the J end by 0 bases, with 12 bases between. From germline, CDR1 is SGHVS and CDR2 FQNEAQ. Here the CDR3 reads CASEADHSYNEQFF. CDR3 nucleotide sequence: TGTGCCAGTGAAGCGGACCACTCCTACAATGAGCAGTTCTTC.

The chain joins TRBV10-3 to TRBJ2-5; 11 bases are a match to TRBD1. Germline loops: CDR1 ENHRY, CDR2 SYGVKD. The CDR3 length is 15 residues. Trimming removed 11 bases from V and 3 bases from J; junction bases left unmatched: 11. The CDR3 bases are TGTGCCGTCGCCGGGACAGGGGGACGTAAAGAGACCCAGTACTTC. Translation gives CAVAGTGGRKETQYF.

This clonotype was recorded many times. The V and J genes are TRBV20-1 and TRBJ2-1, with 13 bases lining up with TRBD2. Trimming removed 1 base from V and 2 bases from J; junction bases left unmatched: 8. The CDR3 extends over 18 amino acids. CDR1 and CDR2 (germline): DFQATT, SNEGSKA (reference sequence). The DNA of the CDR3 is TGCAGTGCTAGAGCCCCGGGACTAGCGGGGTTCCCCTACAATGAGCAGTTCTTC. Its translation: CSARAPGLAGFPYNEQFF.

At least ten counts were recorded for this clonotype. The chain has TRBV7-3 and TRBJ2-7; tentative D call: TRBD1 (5 bases). Germline lookup yields CDR1 SGHTA and CDR2 FQGTGA. This CDR3 comprises 15 residues. V lost 1 base and J lost 7, with 17 bases in between. The CDR3 loop reads CASSLIIGRVREQYF. In DNA, the CDR3 is TGTGCCAGCAGCTTAATAATCGGCAGGGTGAGGGAGCAGTACTTC.

This clonotype showed up many times. The rearrangement links TRBV13 to TRBJ2-1; 7 bases line up with TRBD2. Germline CDR1 and CDR2: PRHDT and FYEKMQ (reference sequence). This CDR3 comprises 17 residues. The ends lost 3 bases at V and 6 bases at J; junction bases unmatched: 14. CDR3 nucleotide sequence: TGTGCCAGCAGCTTTCTGGCTAGCGGTGCCCCGATCAATGAGCAGTTCTTC. Translated, it gives CASSFLASGAPINEQFF. Looking up the rest from reference TRBV13 and TRBJ2-1 gives the full variable domain: AAGVIQSPRHLIKEKRETATLKCYPIPRHDTVYWYQQGPGQDPQFLISFYEKMQSDKGSIPDRFSAQQFSDYHSELNMSSLELGDSALYFCASSFLASGAPINEQFFGPGTRLTVL.

Remarks on this clonotype: One end of the junction is discordant with germline, which a read error may explain. This sequence joins TRBV5-4 and TRBJ1-1, with D possibly matching TRBD1 (5 bases). Germline V lookup: CDR1 SGHNT, CDR2 YYREEE (reference sequence). The CDR3 has 12 residues. DNA of the CDR3: TGTGGCAGCAGCTTGGTGCAGGGAAAAGCTTTCTTT. The encoded protein is CGSSLVQGKAFF.

The CDR3 spells CASSEWGNTEAFF. CDR3 sequence (DNA): TGTGCCAGCAGTGAGTGGGGGAACACTGAAGCTTTCTTT. J is TRBJ1-1 and V is TRBV2, with D unclear. V lost 3 bases to trimming and J lost 1 base, with 6 bases between them. The CDR3 covers 13 residues. Germline lookup yields CDR1 SNHLY and CDR2 FYNNEI. The complete variable domain, with remaining parts taken from reference TRBV2 and TRBJ1-1, reads EPEVTQTPSHQVTQMGQEVILRCVPISNHLYFYWYRQILGQKVEFLVSFYNNEISEKSEIFDDQFSVERPDGSNFTLKIRSTKLEDSAMYFCASSEWGNTEAFFGQGTRLTVV.

In its sample, this clonotype was seen many times. V gene TRBV7-9 combines with J gene TRBJ2-7; D may be TRBD1 (5 bases). Germline values: CDR1 SEHNR, CDR2 FQNEAQ (reference sequence). V was cut by 5 bases and J by 2 bases, with 13 bases left in between. This CDR3 is 14 amino acids long. The CDR3 spells CASSLGHAPYEQYF. The CDR3 region has the DNA TGTGCCAGCAGCCTTGGACACGCGCCCTACGAGCAGTACTTC.

This clonotype has ten or more counts. This sequence joins TRBV6-6 and TRBJ1-5, with TRBD1 identical over 7 bases. The length of the CDR3 is 15 residues. Germline CDR1 and CDR2: MNHNY and SVGAGI (reference sequence). V lost 4 bases and J lost 6; bases outside the gene matches: 9. This chain's CDR3 is CASSLGLTGSQPQHF. CDR3 coding DNA: TGTGCCAGCAGTTTAGGGCTGACAGGGAGTCAGCCCCAGCATTTT.

This clonotype has ten or more counts. The chain has TRBV5-1 and TRBJ2-2, with 12 bases fitting TRBD2. The CDR3 has 17 amino acids. Germline values: CDR1 SGHRS, CDR2 YFSETQ. Trimming at V came to 3 bases and at J to 4 bases, leaving 7 bases not matched to a gene. CDR3 in amino acids: CASSSGPSGGGTGELFF. The CDR3 DNA reads TGCGCCAGCAGCTCCGGACCTAGCGGGGGGGGCACCGGGGAGCTGTTTTTT.

Only a few counts were recorded for this clonotype. The J gene is TRBJ2-7, the V gene TRBV12-3 or TRBV12-4; D not certain. V shed 5 bases and J shed 1 base, with 12 bases lying between them. The CDR3 length is 14 residues. The chain's CDR3 is CASSLELRSYEQYF. CDR3 bases: TGTGCCAGCAGTCTCGAGTTAAGGTCCTACGAGCAGTACTTC.

This clonotype was picked up many times. The rearrangement joins TRBV5-1 to TRBJ2-7, with a weak D call TRBD2 (6 bases). V gave up 0 bases and J gave up 7 bases, with 17 bases separating them. The CDR3 totals 15 residues. Germline CDR1 is SGHRS and CDR2 is YFSETQ. CDR3 in amino acids: CASSLAGTPGGEQYF. The CDR3 DNA is TGCGCCAGCAGCTTGGCCGGGACTCCGGGCGGGGAGCAGTACTTC.

This clonotype appeared a few times. J is TRBJ2-2 and V is TRBV6-6; 8 nucleotides align to TRBD1. The germline V gene encodes CDR1 MNHNY and CDR2 SVGAGI (reference sequence). V was clipped by 7 bases and J by 4 bases; unmatched bases: 5. This CDR3 comprises 14 residues. CDR3 residues: CASTDTGGTGELFF. The CDR3 nucleotides are TGTGCCAGCACCGACACAGGGGGCACCGGGGAGCTGTTTTTT.

This clonotype came up many times. The chain links TRBV7-9 to TRBJ2-3; the D is unclear. Germline CDR1 reads SEHNR; CDR2 reads FQNEAQ (reference sequence). The V and J ends lost 3 bases and 6 bases respectively, with 16 bases between them. The CDR3 is 15 residues long. This chain's CDR3 is CASSLTWEKADTQYF. CDR3 nucleotide sequence: TGTGCCAGCAGCTTGACGTGGGAAAAAGCCGATACGCAGTATTTT.

This clonotype was observed at least ten times. The CDR3 DNA reads as TGTGCCAGCAGCTTAAGTAATCGAGCGATCTACGAGCAGTACTTC. Protein sequence: CASSLSNRAIYEQYF. The chain employs TRBV7-2 and TRBJ2-7; D not resolved. This CDR3 region has 15 residues. Looked up from germline, CDR1 is SGHTA and CDR2 is FQGNSA. Trimming removed 2 bases at V and 3 bases at J, with 14 bases between.

This clonotype has at least ten counts. This chain uses TRBV27 with TRBJ2-3, with 12 bases identical to TRBD2. V was clipped by 5 bases and J by 5 bases; unmatched bases: 8. Germline lookup yields CDR1 MNHEY and CDR2 SMNVEV (reference sequence). This CDR3 contains 16 residues. The CDR3: CASSRRLAGVVDTQYF. The CDR3 DNA reads TGTGCCAGCAGTCGGCGACTAGCGGGGGTAGTAGATACGCAGTATTTT.

The chain is built from TRBV7-6 and TRBJ2-3; 13 positions match TRBD2. V lost 5 bases to trimming and J lost 5 bases; unmatched junction nucleotides: 13. Germline V gene sequence: CDR1 SGHVS, CDR2 FNYEAQ. There are 18 residues in the CDR3. CDR3 protein: CASSETSGGGIVRDTQYF. The CDR3 DNA reads as TGTGCCAGCAGCGAAACTAGCGGGGGGGGTATTGTGAGAGATACGCAGTATTTT.

This clonotype was detected many times. The chain carries TRBV7-9 and TRBJ2-2, with unresolved D. Germline CDR1 reads SEHNR; CDR2 reads FQNEAQ (reference sequence). This CDR3 is 16 amino acids long. Trimming cost V 4 bases and J 5 bases, with 17 bases left between them. The CDR3 region is CASSYTAGLGTGELFF. CDR3 DNA: TGTGCCAGCAGCTACACCGCCGGGCTAGGGACCGGGGAGCTGTTTTTT.

This clonotype was recorded a few times. J is TRBJ2-1 and V is TRBV10-3, with unresolved D. The CDR3 contains 12 residues. Looked up from germline, CDR1 is ENHRY and CDR2 is SYGVKD. The V gene lost 5 bases and the J gene lost 5 bases, with 7 bases spanning the gap. The CDR3 reads CAISRADNEQFF. CDR3 DNA: TGTGCCATCAGTAGGGCCGACAATGAGCAGTTCTTC.

The V and J genes are TRBV5-5 and TRBJ1-6; 7 bases fit TRBD1. Per germline, CDR1 SGHKS and CDR2 YYEKEE (reference sequence). Germline trimming cut 6 bases from V and 10 bases from J; bases unmatched to any gene: 10. The length of the CDR3 is 14 residues. The CDR3 coding sequence is TGTGCCAGCACCCCCGGGACAGTCGACTCACCCCTCCACTTT. Residues: CASTPGTVDSPLHF.

This clonotype was picked up many times. The rearrangement uses TRBV30 and TRBJ2-3; 7 positions match TRBD1. The J segment lost 3 bases and the V segment lost 0 bases, leaving 6 bases of the junction unmatched. Looked up from germline, CDR1 is GTSNPN and CDR2 is SVGIG (reference sequence). This CDR3 is built from 15 residues. CDR3 in amino acids: CAWSVPGGRTDTQYF. The CDR3 coding sequence is TGTGCCTGGAGTGTTCCAGGGGGTAGAACAGATACGCAGTATTTT.

This clonotype was recorded a few times. This chain uses TRBV7-2 with TRBJ2-3; 10 nucleotides align to TRBD2. Germline CDR1 is SGHTA and CDR2 is FQGNSA. The CDR3 is made up of 17 amino acids. J gave up 4 bases and V 0 bases, and 7 bases lay outside the gene matches. Here the CDR3 reads CASSLAQSGGAADTQYF. In DNA form, the CDR3 reads TGTGCCAGCAGCTTAGCGCAGAGCGGGGGGGCCGCAGATACGCAGTATTTT.

The chain uses TRBV12-3 or TRBV12-4 and TRBJ1-3; D is possibly TRBD1 (6 bases). The CDR3 loop spans 16 amino acids. Trimming left V 3 bases short and J 3 bases short, with 15 bases between. CDR3 in DNA: TGTGCCAGCAGTTTGCTTATGGAGGGGGATGGAAACACCATATATTTT. Amino acids: CASSLLMEGDGNTIYF.

This clonotype occurred many times. The chain uses TRBV5-1 and TRBJ2-1; no clear D. Deletions cut 0 bases from V and 4 bases from J, with 8 bases between. This CDR3 has 14 amino acids. Germline V gene lookup returns CDR1 SGHRS and CDR2 YFSETQ. CDR3 in amino acids: CASSLEGLYNEQFF. CDR3 nucleotides: TGCGCCAGCAGCTTGGAGGGCCTTTACAATGAGCAGTTCTTC.

The sample holds a few counts of this clonotype. The chain carries TRBV12-3 or TRBV12-4 and TRBJ2-2; TRBD2 aligns across 16 bases. The V segment lost 7 bases and the J segment 7 bases; nucleotides outside the gene matches: 6. The CDR3 is 16 amino acids. The CDR3 coding sequence is TGTGCCAGCACCGGGACTAGCGGGGGGGCGAACGGGGAGCTGTTTTTT. This sequence encodes CASTGTSGGANGELFF.

This clonotype was recorded at least ten times. The V call is TRBV28, the J call TRBJ1-3, with D perhaps TRBD1 (6 bases). CDR1 and CDR2 (germline): MDHEN, SYDVKM. Trimming removed 3 bases from V and 3 bases from J, with 15 bases in between. The CDR3 has 16 residues. CDR3 sequence (DNA): TGTGCCAGCAGTTTTACTCAGACAGGCCTTGGAAACACCATATATTTT. Amino acids: CASSFTQTGLGNTIYF.

The table lists this clonotype with a count of one. Given a much more abundant clone one base away, this may be a read error. The rearrangement joins TRBV20-1 to TRBJ2-2; 9 bases align to TRBD2. With V trimmed by 1 base and J by 7 bases, 10 bases remained unmatched. CDR1 is DFQATT and CDR2 is SNEGSKA in the germline V gene (reference sequence). The CDR3 extends over 16 amino acids. The CDR3 spells CSARAPGGGAHGELFF. The CDR3 DNA sequence: TGCAGTGCTAGAGCACCTGGCGGGGGGGCCCACGGGGAGCTGTTTTTT.